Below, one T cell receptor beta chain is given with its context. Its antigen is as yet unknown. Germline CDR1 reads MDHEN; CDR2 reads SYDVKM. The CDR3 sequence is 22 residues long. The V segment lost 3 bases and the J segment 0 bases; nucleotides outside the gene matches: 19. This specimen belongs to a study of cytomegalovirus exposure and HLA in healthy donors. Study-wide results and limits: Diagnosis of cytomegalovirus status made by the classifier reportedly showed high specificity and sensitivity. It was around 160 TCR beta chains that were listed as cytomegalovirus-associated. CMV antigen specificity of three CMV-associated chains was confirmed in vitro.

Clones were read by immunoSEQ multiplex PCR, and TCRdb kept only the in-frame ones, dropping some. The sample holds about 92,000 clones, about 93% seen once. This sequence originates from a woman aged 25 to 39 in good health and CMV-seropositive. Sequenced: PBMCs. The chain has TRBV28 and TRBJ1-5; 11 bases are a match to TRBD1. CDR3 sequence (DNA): TGTGCCAGCAGTTTGCCCGTCGGGACAGGGGGTGGTGGGAGTCCTAGCAATCAGCCCCAGCATTTT. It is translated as CASSLPVGTGGGGSPSNQPQHF.